The subject of this entry is one T cell receptor beta chain. Trimming pared 4 bases from V and 3 bases from J, leaving 16 bases between. The CDR3 extends over 15 amino acids. CDR1 is LGHNA and CDR2 is YSLEER in the germline V gene. This entry is derived from a study of blood T cell repertoires in COVID-19. Study-level background: Acute and convalescent COVID-19 samples came from the United States, Italy and Spain. Sources were T cells, B-cell-depleted T cells, or PBMCs; the material itself was cDNA or gDNA.

Authors' analysis steps: Counts of nucleated cells, estimated from reference gene primer amplification, were obtained. The data were produced by immunoSEQ multiplex PCR, yet TCRdb's version contains in-frame clones alone and is incomplete. V, J and clone size reflect that table, while D and trimming were determined from the DNA. The sample consists of over 40,000 clones, around 88% of them appearing once. The chain combines TRBV4-3 with TRBJ2-7, with D perhaps TRBD1 (6 bases). Material for sequencing was peripheral blood. This sequence was found in a human donor in a cohort sampled during active COVID-19. The CDR3 protein is CASSLPSGTSYEQYF. CDR3 nucleotides: TGCGCCAGCAGCCTCCCTTCCGGGACAAGCTACGAGCAGTACTTC.